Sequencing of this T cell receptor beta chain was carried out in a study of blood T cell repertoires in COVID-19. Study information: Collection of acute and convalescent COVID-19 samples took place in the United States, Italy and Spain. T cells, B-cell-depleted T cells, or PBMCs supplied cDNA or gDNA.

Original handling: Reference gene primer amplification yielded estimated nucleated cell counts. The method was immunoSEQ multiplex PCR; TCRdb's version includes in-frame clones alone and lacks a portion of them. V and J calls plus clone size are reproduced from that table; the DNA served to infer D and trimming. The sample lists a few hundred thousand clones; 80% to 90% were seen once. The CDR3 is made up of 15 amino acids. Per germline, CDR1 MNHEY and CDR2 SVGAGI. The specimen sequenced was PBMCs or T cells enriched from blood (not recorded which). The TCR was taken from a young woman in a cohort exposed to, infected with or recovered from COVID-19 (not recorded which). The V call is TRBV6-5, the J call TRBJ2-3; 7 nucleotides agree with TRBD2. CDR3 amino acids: CASKVGGIDTDTQYF. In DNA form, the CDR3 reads TGTGCTTCTAAGGTCGGGGGGATTGACACAGATACGCAGTATTTT.